This TCR beta chain was sequenced during a study of response to subunit inactivated influenza vaccine. Whole-study results and caveats: The study's authors posited that every seasonal influenza vaccination enlists few new T cells.

TCRdb passed the RT-PCR reads through MiXCR, listing each CDR3 protein once. This table holds about 650,000 distinct CDR3 sequences, about 15% found once. The CDR3 spans 14 residues. The V and J ends lost 4 bases and 6 bases, in that order; junction bases with no gene match: 5. From germline, CDR1 is ENHRY and CDR2 SYGVKD. The sample holds a few counts of this clonotype. No antigen is known for it. The sample here was PBMCs from blood, taken approximately 15 days before vaccination. The clonotype originates from a man aged 45-60 years who received an inactivated influenza vaccine. V is TRBV10-3 and J is TRBJ2-7; TRBD2 aligns across 11 bases. The CDR3 region is CAISVAGGGSEQYF. The CDR3 DNA follows: TGTGCCATCAGTGTAGCGGGAGGGGGCTCCGAGCAGTACTTC.